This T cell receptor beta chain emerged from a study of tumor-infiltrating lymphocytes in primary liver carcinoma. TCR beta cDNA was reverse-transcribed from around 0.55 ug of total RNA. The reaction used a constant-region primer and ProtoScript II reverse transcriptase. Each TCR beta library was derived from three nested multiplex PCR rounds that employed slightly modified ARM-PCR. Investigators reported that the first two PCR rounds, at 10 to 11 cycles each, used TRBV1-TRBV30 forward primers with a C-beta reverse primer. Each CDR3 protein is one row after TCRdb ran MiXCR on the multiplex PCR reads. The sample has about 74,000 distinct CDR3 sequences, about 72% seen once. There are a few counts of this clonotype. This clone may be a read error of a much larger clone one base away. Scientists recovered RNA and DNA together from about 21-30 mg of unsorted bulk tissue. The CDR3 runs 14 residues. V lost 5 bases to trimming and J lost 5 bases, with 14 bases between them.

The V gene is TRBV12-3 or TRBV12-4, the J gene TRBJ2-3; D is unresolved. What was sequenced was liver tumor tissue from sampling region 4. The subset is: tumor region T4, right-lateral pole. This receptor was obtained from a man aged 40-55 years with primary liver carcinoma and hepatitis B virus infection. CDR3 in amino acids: CASSLTERRDTQYF. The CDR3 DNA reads TGTGCCAGCAGTCTTACGGAGAGAAGAGATACGCAGTATTTT.